This TCR beta chain was captured by sequencing in a study of T cells after yellow fever vaccination. This clonotype was counted a few times. What it recognizes is unknown. The CDR3 has 13 residues. Germline V gene sequence: CDR1 SEHNR, CDR2 FQNEAQ (reference sequence). V was trimmed by 5 bases and J by 5 bases, leaving 12 bases between them. Study-level points and caveats: The bulk population could contribute abundant contaminating clonotypes to FACS-sorted repertoires. Post-booster repertoires again held most primary-vaccination clones (about 96% CD4, 88% CD8).

The 5'RACE template-switching step produced TCR cDNA and added a universal primer site and UMIs. TCRdb re-derived calls from the 5' RACE reads in MiXCR, one entry per CDR3 protein. The sample shows hundreds of thousands of distinct CDR3 sequences, around 12% of them seen only once. This sequence was found in a man aged 25 to 40 who received the YFV17D yellow fever vaccine. J is TRBJ1-2 and V is TRBV7-9; a possible D gene is TRBD1 (5 bases). The sample here was PBMCs, taken on the day of the yellow fever booster vaccination. CDR3 loop: CASSQRGSYGYTF. The CDR3 DNA reads as TGTGCCAGCAGCCAACGGGGGTCTTATGGCTACACCTTC.